The 2 T cell receptor beta chains below were found in one sample sequenced in a study of response to subunit inactivated influenza vaccine. MiXCR, run by TCRdb on the RT-PCR reads, gives a single entry per CDR3 protein. There are under 550,000 distinct CDR3 sequences in the sample; 7.2% occur only once, and around 13% lies in the top ten. Sequences were derived from PBMCs from blood, sampled less than 30 months after vaccination. The receptors here all came from a man between 45 and 75 years old who received an inactivated influenza vaccine.

Points on this clonotype: Germline is not matched at one junction end, which may reflect a read error. The chain couples TRBV12-3 or TRBV12-4 to TRBJ1-1; 7 bases fit TRBD1. The CDR3 runs 16 residues. The CDR3 coding sequence is TGTGCCAGCAGCTTAGGGGACGGAAGGACAGGCACTGAAGCTTTCTTT. Translating it yields CASSLGDGRTGTEAFF.

This clonotype was seen at least ten times. J is TRBJ2-1 and V is TRBV6-2 or TRBV6-3, with 9 bases aligning to TRBD2. The V gene end was trimmed by 6 bases and the J gene end by 10 bases; junction bases not matched to a gene: 7. This CDR3 region has 13 residues. Germline V lookup: CDR1 MNHEY, CDR2 SVGEGT. The chain's CDR3 is CASRRAGGGEQFF. CDR3 in DNA: TGTGCCAGCAGAAGAGCGGGAGGTGGCGAGCAGTTCTTC.